This paragraph reports one T cell receptor (beta chain). What it binds is not known. The data originate from a study of T cell clonotyping in hematopoietic cell transplantation. About the research overall: Recipient samples before transplant were obtained post-cytoreduction. General study points: CD4 and CD8 repertoire contributions could not be separated without sorting. After transplant, recipient diversity fell while pathologically expanded clonotypes grew through day 180. Graft donor and pretransplant recipient Inverse Simpson Index values predicted broader posttransplant TCR diversity.

V dropped 4 bases and J dropped 4; count of bases not matched to a gene: 6. Germline V gene data show CDR1 as MNHEY and CDR2 as SVGAGI. This CDR3 comprises 14 residues. Using immunoSEQ multiplex PCR, the repertoire was profiled, and TCRdb retains in-frame clones only, with some absent. The sample carries more than 25,000 clones, 90% to 95% recorded once. Documented time point: recipient sample about 28 days before transplant, after cytoreduction. Specimen: peripheral blood mononuclear cells, collected before stem cell transplant. The TCR originated in a man aged 45-65 years with acute myeloid leukemia. Some clones in this sample may be carry-over from other donors' samples. The chain employs TRBV6-5 and TRBJ2-5; 7 positions agree with TRBD1. CDR3 nucleotide sequence: TGTGCCAGCAGTTCTTACAGGGGTGGAGAGACCCAGTACTTC. This codes for CASSSYRGGETQYF.